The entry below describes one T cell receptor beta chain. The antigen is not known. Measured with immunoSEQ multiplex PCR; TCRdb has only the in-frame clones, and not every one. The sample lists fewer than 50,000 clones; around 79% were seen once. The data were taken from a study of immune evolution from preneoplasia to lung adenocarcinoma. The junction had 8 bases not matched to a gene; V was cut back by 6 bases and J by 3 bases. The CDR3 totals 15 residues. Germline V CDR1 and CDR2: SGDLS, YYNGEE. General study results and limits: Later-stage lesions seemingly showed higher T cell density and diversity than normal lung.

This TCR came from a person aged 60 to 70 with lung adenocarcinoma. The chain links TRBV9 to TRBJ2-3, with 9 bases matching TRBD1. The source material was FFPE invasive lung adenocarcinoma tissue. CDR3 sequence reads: CASTHRDRVTDTQYF. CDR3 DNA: TGTGCCAGCACCCACCGGGACAGGGTAACAGATACGCAGTATTTT.